Below, 29 T cell receptor beta chains from the same sample are listed, as sequenced in a study of T cell responses to AZD1222 COVID-19 vaccine. Repertoires were generated with immunoSEQ multiplex PCR, while TCRdb's copy carries only in-frame clones and drops some. This table holds 150,000 to 200,000 clones, approximately 90% found once. Sequencing was performed on peripheral blood, taken 28 days after the second AZD1222 dose. The receptors stem from an adult who received the AZD1222 COVID-19 vaccine.

The rearrangement joins TRBV11-2 to TRBJ2-5, with 12 bases lining up with TRBD2. V lost 5 bases, J lost 2 bases, and 12 bases stayed unmatched. The CDR3 is 18 residues long. The germline V gene has CDR1 SGHAT and CDR2 FQNNGV. This chain's CDR3 is CASSRALAGGSQQETQYF. The CDR3 coding sequence is TGTGCCAGCAGCCGGGCACTAGCGGGAGGTTCCCAACAAGAGACCCAGTACTTC.

The V and J genes are TRBV12-3 or TRBV12-4 and TRBJ1-2; D might be TRBD1 (5 bases). The CDR3 is 12 amino acids. The V end was cut by 4 bases, the J end by 4 bases, with 7 bases between. The CDR3: CASSWGIYGYTF. DNA for the CDR3: TGTGCCAGCAGTTGGGGGATCTATGGCTACACCTTC.

The chain has TRBV12-3 or TRBV12-4 and TRBJ2-7; D remains ambiguous. V lost 6 bases and J 0 bases, leaving 6 bases between the germline ends. This CDR3 is 12 amino acids long. CDR3: CASRSDSYEQYF. The CDR3 region has the DNA TGTGCCAGCAGATCGGACTCCTACGAGCAGTACTTC.

The CDR3, as DNA: TGTGCCAGCAGCCAAGATCGGACAGGGCATGGCTACACCTTC. This encodes CASSQDRTGHGYTF. The genes are TRBV4-2 and TRBJ1-2, with 8 nucleotides matching TRBD1. The CDR3 is 14 residues long. The ends lost 0 bases at V and 6 bases at J; junction bases unmatched: 3. Germline V CDR1 and CDR2: LGHNA, YNFKEQ.

This chain connects TRBV19 to TRBJ1-1, with 11 bases matching TRBD1. CDR1 and CDR2 (germline): LNHDA, SQIVND (reference sequence). The CDR3 is 15 residues long. V shed 2 bases, J shed 6 bases, and the junction held 5 bases outside the gene matches. The CDR3 sequence is CASSILPGQGAEAFF. The CDR3 nucleotides are TGTGCCAGTAGTATATTGCCGGGACAGGGGGCTGAAGCTTTCTTT.

The chain carries TRBV4-1 and TRBJ2-5; 10 bases line up with TRBD2. Germline V gene sequence: CDR1 MGHRA, CDR2 YSYEKL. V dropped 3 bases and J dropped 2; count of bases not matched to a gene: 9. This CDR3 region has 17 residues. The chain's CDR3 is CASSHDVSGGLQETQYF. As DNA, the CDR3 is TGCGCCAGCAGCCACGACGTTAGCGGGGGGCTACAAGAGACCCAGTACTTC.

This rearrangement joins TRBV28 to TRBJ1-2; D might be TRBD1 (5 bases). The germline V and J ends were trimmed by 5 bases and 12 bases, with 16 bases remaining between them. The CDR3 length is 12 residues. Germline CDR1 MDHEN, CDR2 SYDVKM. As DNA, the CDR3 is TGTGCCAGCAGTCCACAAACCAGGGCTCACACCTTC. It codes for CASSPQTRAHTF.

The chain carries TRBV3-1 (or the pseudogene TRBV3-2) and TRBJ2-7, with a tentative D call TRBD2 (5 bases). Trimming removed 1 base from V and 5 bases from J, with 18 bases in between. The length of the CDR3 is 16 residues. Germline loops: CDR1 LGHDT, CDR2 YNNKEL (reference sequence). CDR3 bases: TGTGCCAGCAGCCAAGGATTCGACGAGGGCCCCAACGAGCAGTACTTC. Amino acids: CASSQGFDEGPNEQYF.

This chain links TRBV14 with TRBJ1-2; TRBD1 matches 12 bases. Germline assignment: CDR1 SGHDN and CDR2 FVKESK. The V segment lost 0 bases and the J segment 1 base; nucleotides outside the gene matches: 9. The CDR3 sequence is 19 residues long. In DNA, the CDR3 is TGTGCCAGCAGCCAAGATCTGGGACAGGGGGCGCGGAGTAACTATGGCTACACCTTC. This codes for CASSQDLGQGARSNYGYTF.

The chain recombines TRBV28 with TRBJ2-5, with TRBD1 matching over 8 bases. The CDR3 totals 15 residues. The germline CDR1 and CDR2 sequences are MDHEN and SYDVKM. V lost 6 bases and J lost 5; bases outside the gene matches: 11. The DNA of the CDR3 is TGTGCCAGCAGCATCGTCCAGGGGGCTGGTGAGACCCAGTACTTC. It is translated as CASSIVQGAGETQYF.

The gene calls are TRBV3-1 (or the pseudogene TRBV3-2) and TRBJ2-7; 13 nucleotides agree with TRBD2. V shed 1 base and J 6 bases; nucleotides not matched to a gene: 6. The CDR3 length is 16 residues. CDR1 and CDR2 from the germline V gene are LGHDT and YNNKEL (reference sequence). CDR3: CASSQVTSGRAPEQYF. The CDR3 DNA is TGTGCCAGCAGCCAAGTTACTAGCGGGAGGGCCCCCGAGCAGTACTTC.

CDR3 sequence: CASSRSPNQPQHF. In DNA form, the CDR3 reads TGTGCCAGCAGCCGTTCCCCCAATCAGCCCCAGCATTTT. The chain couples TRBV7-3 to TRBJ1-5; D is uncertain. Germline V CDR1 and CDR2: SGHTA, FQGTGA. Trimming removed 5 bases from V and 3 bases from J, with 8 bases in between. CDR3 length: 13 amino acids.

V is TRBV15 and J is TRBJ1-1; no reliable D call. The V end was cut by 5 bases, the J end by 4 bases, with 14 bases between. The germline V gene encodes CDR1 LNHNV and CDR2 YYDKDF (reference sequence). The CDR3 totals 14 residues. The CDR3 coding sequence is TGTGCCACCAGCGTTACAGTCCCCATCACTGAAGCTTTCTTT. It encodes CATSVTVPITEAFF.

The chain joins TRBV27 to TRBJ2-1; D might be TRBD1 (5 bases). The CDR3 extends over 13 amino acids. Germline CDR1 reads MNHEY; CDR2 reads SMNVEV (reference sequence). The V and J ends lost 3 bases and 7 bases respectively, with 10 bases between them. The DNA of the CDR3 is TGTGCCAGCAGTTTGAAGGGGCGAAATGAGCAGTTCTTC. As protein: CASSLKGRNEQFF.

The V and J genes are TRBV20-1 and TRBJ2-7, with D tentatively TRBD1 or TRBD2 (6 bases each). Trimming left V 3 bases short and J 0 bases short, with 9 bases between. This CDR3 has 13 amino acids. CDR1 DFQATT and CDR2 SNEGSKA come from the germline V gene (reference sequence). The CDR3 bases are TGCAGTGCTAGTCGGGGGCCCTCCTACGAGCAGTACTTC. This sequence encodes CSASRGPSYEQYF.

J is TRBJ2-7 and V is TRBV13, with TRBD1 matching 9 bases. CDR1 PRHDT and CDR2 FYEKMQ come from the germline V gene (reference sequence). With 4 bases clipped from V and 3 bases from J, the junction kept 1 base outside the gene matches. CDR3 size: 13 residues. The CDR3 nucleotides read TGTGCCAGCAGCTGGGGACAGGGCTACGAGCAGTACTTC. Amino acid sequence: CASSWGQGYEQYF.

The chain is built from TRBV5-4 and TRBJ2-5; TRBD1 aligns across 7 bases. V dropped 4 bases and J dropped 2; count of bases not matched to a gene: 5. The germline V gene has CDR1 SGHNT and CDR2 YYREEE (reference sequence). This CDR3 region has 14 residues. CDR3 nucleotide sequence: TGTGCCAGCAGCCAATGGACAGGACAAGAGACCCAGTACTTC. It yields the protein CASSQWTGQETQYF.

This chain links TRBV7-2 with TRBJ1-5; D call uncertain. There are 15 residues in the CDR3. Trimming removed 5 bases at V and 11 bases at J, with 22 bases between. Germline V gene sequence: CDR1 SGHTA, CDR2 FQGNSA. The CDR3 region is CASSTYSPHLGAQHF. The CDR3 bases are TGTGCCAGCAGCACATATAGTCCCCACCTAGGTGCCCAGCATTTT.

The genes are TRBV4-2 and TRBJ2-1, with 13 bases matching TRBD2. Germline CDR1 is LGHNA and CDR2 is YNFKEQ. The CDR3 covers 16 residues. Germline trimming cut 4 bases from V and 3 bases from J; bases unmatched to any gene: 3. The CDR3 DNA follows: TGTGCCAGCAGCCCGGGACTAGCGGGGCTCTACAATGAGCAGTTCTTC. This sequence encodes CASSPGLAGLYNEQFF.

The chain joins TRBV3-1 (or the pseudogene TRBV3-2) to TRBJ2-2; D remains ambiguous. This CDR3 spans 15 amino acids. Germline CDR1 LGHDT, CDR2 YNNKEL (reference sequence). V lost 2 bases, J lost 0 bases, and 7 bases lay in between. As DNA, the CDR3 is TGTGCCAGCAGCCAACACATCACGAACACCGGGGAGCTGTTTTTT. It is translated as CASSQHITNTGELFF.

This chain connects TRBV7-9 to TRBJ1-6, with a possible D match to TRBD1 (5 bases). There are 15 residues in the CDR3. Germline values: CDR1 SEHNR, CDR2 FQNEAQ (reference sequence). V gave up 4 bases and J gave up 13 bases, with 20 bases separating them. Here the CDR3 reads CASSSRDGEGAPLHF. CDR3 nucleotides: TGTGCCAGCAGCTCCCGGGACGGAGAAGGGGCGCCCCTCCACTTT.

V and J are TRBV5-1 and TRBJ1-3; 8 nucleotides line up with TRBD1. Germline V gene sequence: CDR1 SGHRS, CDR2 YFSETQ. After removal of 0 bases from V and 6 bases from J, the junction contained 5 bases not matched to a gene. This CDR3 is built from 15 residues. CDR3 sequence reads: CASSLAPTGVNTIYF. CDR3 bases: TGCGCCAGCAGCTTGGCTCCGACAGGGGTAAACACCATATATTTT.

This sequence joins TRBV6-5 and TRBJ2-5, with TRBD1 matching over 8 bases. The CDR3 contains 14 residues. Trimming at V came to 5 bases and at J to 2 bases, leaving 4 bases not matched to a gene. Germline CDR1 reads MNHEY; CDR2 reads SVGAGI. The CDR3 loop is CASSQGALQETQYF. The DNA of the CDR3 is TGTGCCAGCAGTCAGGGGGCCCTACAAGAGACCCAGTACTTC.

The chain is built from TRBV7-2 and TRBJ2-7; possible D gene TRBD2, 6 bases. Germline CDR1 reads SGHTA; CDR2 reads FQGNSA. The CDR3 sequence is 13 residues long. The germline V and J ends were trimmed by 2 bases and 3 bases, with 8 bases remaining between them. The CDR3 nucleotides read TGTGCCAGCAGCTTATTGCGGGACTACGAGCAGTACTTC. It codes for CASSLLRDYEQYF.

This chain uses TRBV6-4 with TRBJ2-1; tentative D call: TRBD2 (6 bases). V gave up 0 bases and J gave up 2 bases, with 8 bases separating them. Germline V gene sequence: CDR1 MRHNA, CDR2 SNTAGT. The CDR3 has 15 amino acids. CDR3 protein: CASSDSAGPYNEQFF. The DNA of the CDR3 is TGTGCCAGCAGTGACTCGGCGGGACCCTACAATGAGCAGTTCTTC.

The chain couples TRBV11-1 to TRBJ2-7; D gene ambiguous. Germline assignment: CDR1 SGHAT and CDR2 FQDESV (reference sequence). V was trimmed by 5 bases and J by 4 bases, leaving 15 bases between them. CDR3 length: 14 residues. The CDR3 region has the DNA TGTGCCAGCAGCCCAGACAAGTTGGCGTACGAGCAGTACTTC. Encoded protein: CASSPDKLAYEQYF.

The chain employs TRBV6-5 and TRBJ2-5; 11 nucleotides agree with TRBD1. Per the germline V gene, CDR1 is MNHEY and CDR2 is SVGAGI. The CDR3 runs 14 residues. The trim removed 5 bases at V and 5 bases at J, leaving 4 bases unmatched. The CDR3 DNA is TGTGCCAGCAGTCGGACAGGGGGCCGGGAGACCCAGTACTTC. It yields the protein CASSRTGGRETQYF.

This clone was recorded once. The V call is TRBV5-1, the J call TRBJ1-1; D is ambiguous. The V and J ends lost 0 bases and 0 bases respectively, with 9 bases between them. The CDR3 is 15 residues long. Per the germline V gene, CDR1 is SGHRS and CDR2 is YFSETQ. The CDR3 is CASSLGDYMNTEAFF. The CDR3 coding sequence is TGCGCCAGCAGCTTGGGAGATTACATGAACACTGAAGCTTTCTTT.

In the case of this clone: The sample has other DNA sequences that encode this CDR3 too. The chain has TRBV27 and TRBJ2-2; TRBD1 is a possible D gene (6 bases). The length of the CDR3 is 14 residues. Between the trimmed V and J ends, which lost 0 bases and 6 bases, there was a span of 8 bases. Germline-derived CDR1 and CDR2 are MNHEY and SMNVEV (reference sequence). For the CDR3, the DNA is TGTGCCAGCAGTTTATCTAGGGGGTCCGGGGAGCTGTTTTTT. Protein product: CASSLSRGSGELFF.